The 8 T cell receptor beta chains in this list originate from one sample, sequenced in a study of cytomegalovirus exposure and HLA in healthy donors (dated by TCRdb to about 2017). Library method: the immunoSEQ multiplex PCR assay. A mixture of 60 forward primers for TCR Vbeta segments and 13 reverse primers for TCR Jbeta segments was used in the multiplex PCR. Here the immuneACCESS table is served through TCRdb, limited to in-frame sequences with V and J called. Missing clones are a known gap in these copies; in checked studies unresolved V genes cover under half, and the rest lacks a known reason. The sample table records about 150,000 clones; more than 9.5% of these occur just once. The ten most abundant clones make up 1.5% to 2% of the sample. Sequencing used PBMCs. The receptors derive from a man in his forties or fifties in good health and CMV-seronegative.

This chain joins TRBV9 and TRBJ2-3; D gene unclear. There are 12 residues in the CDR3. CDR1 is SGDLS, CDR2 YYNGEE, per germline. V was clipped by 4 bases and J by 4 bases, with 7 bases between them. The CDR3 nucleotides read TGTGCCAGCAGCCCAGTATCAGATACGCAGTATTTT. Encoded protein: CASSPVSDTQYF.

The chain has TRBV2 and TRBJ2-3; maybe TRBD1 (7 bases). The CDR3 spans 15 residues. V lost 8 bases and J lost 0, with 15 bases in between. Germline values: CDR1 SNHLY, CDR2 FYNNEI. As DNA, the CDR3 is TGTGCCAGCGTCAGGGGGAGGACAAGCACAGATACGCAGTATTTT. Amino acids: CASVRGRTSTDTQYF.

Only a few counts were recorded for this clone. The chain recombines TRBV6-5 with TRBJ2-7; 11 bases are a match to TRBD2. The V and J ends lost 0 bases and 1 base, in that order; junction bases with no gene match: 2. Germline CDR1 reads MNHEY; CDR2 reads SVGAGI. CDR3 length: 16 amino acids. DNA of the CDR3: TGTGCCAGCAGTTACTCGGGGACTAGCGGTTCCTACGAGCAGTACTTC. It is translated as CASSYSGTSGSYEQYF.

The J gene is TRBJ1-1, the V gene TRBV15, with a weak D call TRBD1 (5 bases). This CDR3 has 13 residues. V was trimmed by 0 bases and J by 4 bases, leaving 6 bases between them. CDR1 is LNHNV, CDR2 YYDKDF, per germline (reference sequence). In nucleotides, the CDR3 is TGTGCCACCAGCAGAGAGGGGGGCACTGAAGCTTTCTTT. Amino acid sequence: CATSREGGTEAFF.

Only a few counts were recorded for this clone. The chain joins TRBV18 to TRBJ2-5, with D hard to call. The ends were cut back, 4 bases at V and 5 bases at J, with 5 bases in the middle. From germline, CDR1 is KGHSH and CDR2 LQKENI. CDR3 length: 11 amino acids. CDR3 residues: CASSREETQYF. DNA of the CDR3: TGTGCCAGCTCACGAGAGGAGACCCAGTACTTC.

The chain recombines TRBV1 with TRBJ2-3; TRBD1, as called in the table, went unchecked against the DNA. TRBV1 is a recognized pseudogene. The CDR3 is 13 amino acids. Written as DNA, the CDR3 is TGCACCAGCAGCCCGGACAAAACAGATACGCAGTATTTT. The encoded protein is CTSSPDKTDTQYF.

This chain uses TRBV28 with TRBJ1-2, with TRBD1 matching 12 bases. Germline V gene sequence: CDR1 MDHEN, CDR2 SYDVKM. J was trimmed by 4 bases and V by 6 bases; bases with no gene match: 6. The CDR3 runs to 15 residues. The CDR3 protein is CASSPGTGGSYGYTF. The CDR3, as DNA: TGTGCCAGCAGCCCCGGGACAGGGGGCAGCTATGGCTACACCTTC.

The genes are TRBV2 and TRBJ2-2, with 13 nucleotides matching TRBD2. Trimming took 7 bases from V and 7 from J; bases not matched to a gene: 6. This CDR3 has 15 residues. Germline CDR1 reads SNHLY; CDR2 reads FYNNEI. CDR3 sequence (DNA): TGTGCCAGCAAGGGACTAGCGGGATTTGGCGGGGAGCTGTTTTTT. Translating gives CASKGLAGFGGELFF. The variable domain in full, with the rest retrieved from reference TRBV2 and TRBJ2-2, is EPEVTQTPSHQVTQMGQEVILRCVPISNHLYFYWYRQILGQKVEFLVSFYNNEISEKSEIFDDQFSVERPDGSNFTLKIRSTKLEDSAMYFCASKGLAGFGGELFFGEGSRLTVL.